Listed below are T cell receptor beta chains from one sample, sequenced in a study of OX40 agonist ivuxolimab in advanced cancers. Generated by immunoSEQ multiplex PCR, the TCRdb table keeps only in-frame clones and is missing some. This sample has tens of thousands of clones; 85% occur once, and the top ten carry 5.5% to 7.5%. Source: CD4+ or CD8+ T cells sorted from blood, taken in a trial of the OX40 agonist ivuxolimab. These TCRs come from an adult with an advanced solid tumor such as melanoma, head and neck, liver or kidney cancer. CDR3s include the opening cysteine and the closing phenylalanine or tryptophan. Clone size, where shown, is once, few, many, or a class for clones that have expanded.

TRBJ1-1,TRBV7-9,NA,CASSRVNTEAFF
TRBJ1-5,TRBV30,few,CAWSKGTGFYQPQHF
TRBJ2-3,TRBV7-8,NA,CASSLAGTSITDTQYF
TRBJ1-6,TRBV7-9,few,CASSFDRVSPLHF
TRBJ1-4,TRBV5-1,NA,CASSFQGGATNEKLFF
TRBJ2-3,TRBV30,NA,CAWGLDFNTDTQYF
TRBJ1-2,TRBV4-1,NA,CASSQEVAVNYGYTF
TRBJ2-2,TRBV11-3,NA,CASSLSADTGELFF
TRBJ2-7,TRBV28,NA,CASSSGSSYEQYF
TRBJ2-3,TRBV28,NA,CASRPGTATDTQYF
TRBJ2-7,TRBV27,NA,CASSLSTGGHEQYF
TRBJ1-4,TRBV2,few,CASSEKGQSHSELFF
TRBJ2-2,TRBV5-8,NA,CASSLGQLTGELFF
TRBJ1-3,TRBV4-2,NA,CASNGDRGSGSGNTIYF
TRBJ2-7,TRBV9,NA,CASSVGSADSYEQYF
TRBJ2-2,TRBV5-6,NA,CASFNRDRGRNGELFF
TRBJ1-2,TRBV7-2,NA,CASVGSNYGYTF
TRBJ2-1,TRBV7-2,NA,CASSLRGQGSKNEQFF
TRBJ2-7,TRBV6-5,NA,CASTEGLAEIYEQYF
TRBJ2-2,TRBV13,NA,CASSLGRLAGATGELFF
TRBJ2-5,TRBV11-3,NA,CASSLGLAGGQETQYF
TRBJ2-5,TRBV7-9,NA,CASSLRRGQETQYF
TRBJ2-1,TRBV20-1,NA,CSARPTREQFF
TRBJ1-2,TRBV28,NA,CASSPNLRGRGYGYTF
TRBJ2-1,TRBV7-7,NA,CASSADWGPSNEQFF
TRBJ2-7,TRBV4-3,NA,CASSQAFSQMNTYEQYF